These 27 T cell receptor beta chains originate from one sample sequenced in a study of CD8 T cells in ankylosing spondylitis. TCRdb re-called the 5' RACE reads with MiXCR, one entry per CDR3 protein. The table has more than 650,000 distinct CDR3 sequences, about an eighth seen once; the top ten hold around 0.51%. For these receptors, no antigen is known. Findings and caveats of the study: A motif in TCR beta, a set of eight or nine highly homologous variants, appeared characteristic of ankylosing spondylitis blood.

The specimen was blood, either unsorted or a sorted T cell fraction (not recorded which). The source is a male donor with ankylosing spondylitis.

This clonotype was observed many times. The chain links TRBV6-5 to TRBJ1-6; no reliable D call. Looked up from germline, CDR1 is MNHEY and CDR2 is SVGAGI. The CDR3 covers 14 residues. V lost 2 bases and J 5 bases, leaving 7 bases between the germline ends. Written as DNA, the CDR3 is TGTGCCAGCAGTTACAGCTTCAATAATTCACCCCTCCACTTT. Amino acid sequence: CASSYSFNNSPLHF.

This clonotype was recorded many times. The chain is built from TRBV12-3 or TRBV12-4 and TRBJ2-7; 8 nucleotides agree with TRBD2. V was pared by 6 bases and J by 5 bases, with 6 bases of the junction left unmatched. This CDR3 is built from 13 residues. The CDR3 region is CASSLDGGDEQYF. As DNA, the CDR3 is TGTGCCAGCAGCCTGGACGGGGGGGACGAGCAGTACTTC.

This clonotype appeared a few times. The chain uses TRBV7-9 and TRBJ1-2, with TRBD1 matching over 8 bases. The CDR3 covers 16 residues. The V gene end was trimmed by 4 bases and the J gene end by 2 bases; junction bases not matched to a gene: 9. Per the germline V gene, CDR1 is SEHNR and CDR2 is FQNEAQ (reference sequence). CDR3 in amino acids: CASSSDRAEDNYGYTF. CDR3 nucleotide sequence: TGTGCCAGCAGCTCGGACAGGGCTGAAGACAACTATGGCTACACCTTC.

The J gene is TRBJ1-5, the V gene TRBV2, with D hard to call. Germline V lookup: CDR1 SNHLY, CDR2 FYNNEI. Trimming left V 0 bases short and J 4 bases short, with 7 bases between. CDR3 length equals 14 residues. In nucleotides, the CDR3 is TGTGCCAGCAGTGAAGCGTATCGGAATCAGCCCCAGCATTTT. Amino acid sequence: CASSEAYRNQPQHF.

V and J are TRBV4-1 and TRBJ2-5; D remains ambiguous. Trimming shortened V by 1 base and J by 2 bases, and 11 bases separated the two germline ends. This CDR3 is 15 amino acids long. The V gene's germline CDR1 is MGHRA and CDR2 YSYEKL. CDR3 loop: CASSQVGLYQETQYF. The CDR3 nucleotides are TGCGCCAGCAGCCAAGTCGGTCTATATCAAGAGACCCAGTACTTC.

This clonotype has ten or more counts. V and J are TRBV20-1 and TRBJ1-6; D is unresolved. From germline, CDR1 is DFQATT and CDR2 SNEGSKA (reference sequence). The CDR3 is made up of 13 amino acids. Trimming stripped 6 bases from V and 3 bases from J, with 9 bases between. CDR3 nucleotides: TGCAGTGCACGACCGCACTATAATTCACCCCTCCACTTT. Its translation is CSARPHYNSPLHF.

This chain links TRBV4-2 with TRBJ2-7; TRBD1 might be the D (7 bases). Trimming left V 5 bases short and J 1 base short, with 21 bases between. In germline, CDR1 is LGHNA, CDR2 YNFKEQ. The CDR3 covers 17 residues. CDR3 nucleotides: TGTGCCAGCAGCAGAAAGCTGGAGGGGGCGTCGTCCTACGAGCAGTACTTC. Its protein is CASSRKLEGASSYEQYF.

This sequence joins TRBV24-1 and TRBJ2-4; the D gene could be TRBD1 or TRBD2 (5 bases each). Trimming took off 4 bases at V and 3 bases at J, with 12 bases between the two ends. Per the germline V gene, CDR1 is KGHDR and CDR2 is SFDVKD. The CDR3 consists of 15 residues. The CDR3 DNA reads TGTGCCACCAGTGAGAGGGTTGGGGGCAAAAACATTCAGTACTTC. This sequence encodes CATSERVGGKNIQYF.

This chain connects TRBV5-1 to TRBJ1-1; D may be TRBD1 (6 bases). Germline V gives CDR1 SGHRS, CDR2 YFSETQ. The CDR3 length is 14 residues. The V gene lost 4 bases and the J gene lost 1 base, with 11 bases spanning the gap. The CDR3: CASSATQGNTEAFF. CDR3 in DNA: TGCGCCAGCAGCGCTACACAGGGGAACACTGAAGCTTTCTTT.

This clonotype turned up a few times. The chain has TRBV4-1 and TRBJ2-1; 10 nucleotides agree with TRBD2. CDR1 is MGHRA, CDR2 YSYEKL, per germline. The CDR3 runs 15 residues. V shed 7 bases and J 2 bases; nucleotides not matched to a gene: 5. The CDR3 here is CASTSGTSAYNEQFF. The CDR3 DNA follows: TGCGCCAGCACCTCCGGGACTAGCGCCTACAATGAGCAGTTCTTC.

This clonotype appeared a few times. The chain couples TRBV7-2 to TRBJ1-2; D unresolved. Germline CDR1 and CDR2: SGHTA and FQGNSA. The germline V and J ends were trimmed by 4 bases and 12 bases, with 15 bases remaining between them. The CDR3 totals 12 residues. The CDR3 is CASSSIPGYDTF. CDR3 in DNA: TGTGCCAGCAGCTCCATCCCCGGGTACGACACCTTC.

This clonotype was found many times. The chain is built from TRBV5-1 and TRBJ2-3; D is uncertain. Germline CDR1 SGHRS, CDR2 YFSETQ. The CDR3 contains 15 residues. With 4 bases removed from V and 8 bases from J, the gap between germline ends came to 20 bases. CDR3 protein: CASSLLGSSEVTQYF. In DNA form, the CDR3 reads TGCGCCAGCAGCCTGCTGGGAAGTAGTGAGGTTACGCAGTATTTT.

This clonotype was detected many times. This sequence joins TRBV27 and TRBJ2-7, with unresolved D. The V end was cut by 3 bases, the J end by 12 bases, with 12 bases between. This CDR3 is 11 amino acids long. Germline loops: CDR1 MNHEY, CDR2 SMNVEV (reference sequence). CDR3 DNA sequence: TGTGCCAGCAGTTTTGGCTACAAGCTGTACTTC. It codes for CASSFGYKLYF.

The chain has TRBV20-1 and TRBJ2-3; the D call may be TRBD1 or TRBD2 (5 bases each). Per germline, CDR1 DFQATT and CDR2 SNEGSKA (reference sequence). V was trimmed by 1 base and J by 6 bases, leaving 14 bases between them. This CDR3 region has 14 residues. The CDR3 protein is CSARGRGWGDTQYF. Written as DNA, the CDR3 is TGCAGTGCTAGAGGTCGGGGCTGGGGGGATACGCAGTATTTT.

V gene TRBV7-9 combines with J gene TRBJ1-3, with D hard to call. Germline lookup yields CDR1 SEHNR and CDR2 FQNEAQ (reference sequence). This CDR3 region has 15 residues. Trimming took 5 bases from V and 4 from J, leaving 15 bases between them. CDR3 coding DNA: TGTGCCAGCAGCCCCGGACCCTTGGACGGAAACACCATATATTTT. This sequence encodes CASSPGPLDGNTIYF.

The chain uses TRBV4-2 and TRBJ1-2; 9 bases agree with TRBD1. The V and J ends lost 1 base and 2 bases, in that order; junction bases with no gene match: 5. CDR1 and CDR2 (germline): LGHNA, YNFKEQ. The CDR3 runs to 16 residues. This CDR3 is CASSQVSGTGNYGYTF. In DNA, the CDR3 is TGTGCCAGCAGCCAAGTGAGCGGGACAGGGAACTATGGCTACACCTTC.

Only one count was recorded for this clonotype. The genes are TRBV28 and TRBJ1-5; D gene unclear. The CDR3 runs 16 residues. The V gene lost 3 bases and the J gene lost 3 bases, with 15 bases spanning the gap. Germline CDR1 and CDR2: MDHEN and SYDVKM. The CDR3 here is CASSFLDGSHNQPQHF. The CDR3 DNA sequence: TGTGCCAGCAGTTTTCTCGACGGCTCCCACAATCAGCCCCAGCATTTT.

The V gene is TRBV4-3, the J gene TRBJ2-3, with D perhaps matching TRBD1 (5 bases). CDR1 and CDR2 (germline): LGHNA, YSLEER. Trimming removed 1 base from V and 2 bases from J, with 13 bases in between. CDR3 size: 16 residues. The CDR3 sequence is CASSQGLGRITDTQYF. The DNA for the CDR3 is TGCGCCAGCAGCCAAGGGTTGGGGCGGATCACAGATACGCAGTATTTT.

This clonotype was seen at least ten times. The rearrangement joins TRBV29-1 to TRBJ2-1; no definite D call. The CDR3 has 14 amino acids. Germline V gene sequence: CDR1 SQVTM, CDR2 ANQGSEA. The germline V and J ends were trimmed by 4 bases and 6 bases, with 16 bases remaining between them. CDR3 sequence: CSVGSSAPSNEQFF. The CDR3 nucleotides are TGCAGCGTTGGTAGTTCGGCCCCGTCCAATGAGCAGTTCTTC.

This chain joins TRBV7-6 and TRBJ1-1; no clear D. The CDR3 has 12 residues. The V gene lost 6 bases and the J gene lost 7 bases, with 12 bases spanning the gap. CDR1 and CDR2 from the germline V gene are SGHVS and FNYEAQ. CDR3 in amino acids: CASRNRWDEAFF. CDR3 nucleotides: TGTGCCAGCAGAAATCGATGGGATGAAGCTTTCTTT.

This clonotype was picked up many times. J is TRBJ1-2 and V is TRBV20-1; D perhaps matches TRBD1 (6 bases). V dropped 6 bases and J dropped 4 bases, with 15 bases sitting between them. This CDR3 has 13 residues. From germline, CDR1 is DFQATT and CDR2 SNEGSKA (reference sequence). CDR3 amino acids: CSAAGTDSYGYTF. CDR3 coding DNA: TGCAGTGCAGCCGGGACGGACAGCTATGGCTACACCTTC.

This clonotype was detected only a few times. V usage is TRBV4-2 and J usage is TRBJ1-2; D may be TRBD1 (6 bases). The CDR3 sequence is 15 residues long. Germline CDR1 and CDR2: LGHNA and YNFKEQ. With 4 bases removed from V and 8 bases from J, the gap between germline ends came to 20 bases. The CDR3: CASSPTITGFRGYTF. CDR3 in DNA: TGTGCCAGCAGCCCAACAATTACAGGGTTTAGGGGCTACACCTTC.

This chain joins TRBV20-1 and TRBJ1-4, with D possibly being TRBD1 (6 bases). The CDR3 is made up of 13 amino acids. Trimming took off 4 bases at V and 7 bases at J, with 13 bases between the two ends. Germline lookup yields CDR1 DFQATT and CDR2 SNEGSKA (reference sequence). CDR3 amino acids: CSANRLGGEKLFF. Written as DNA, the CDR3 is TGCAGTGCTAATCGGTTAGGGGGTGAAAAACTGTTTTTT.

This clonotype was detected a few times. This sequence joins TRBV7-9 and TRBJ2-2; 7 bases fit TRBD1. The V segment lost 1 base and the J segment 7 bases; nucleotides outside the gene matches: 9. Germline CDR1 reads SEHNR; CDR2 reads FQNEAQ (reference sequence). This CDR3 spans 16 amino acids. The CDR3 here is CASSLGQGGVNGELFF. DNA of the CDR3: TGTGCCAGCAGCTTAGGACAGGGCGGCGTGAACGGGGAGCTGTTTTTT.

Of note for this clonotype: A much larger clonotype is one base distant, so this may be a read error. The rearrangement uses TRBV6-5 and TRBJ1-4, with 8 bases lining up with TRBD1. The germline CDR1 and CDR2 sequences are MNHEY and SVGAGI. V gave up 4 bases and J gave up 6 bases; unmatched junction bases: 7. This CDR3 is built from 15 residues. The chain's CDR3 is CASSFGQGFDEKLFF. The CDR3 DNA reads TGTGCCAGCAGTTTCGGACAGGGCTTTGATGAAAAACTGTTTTTT.

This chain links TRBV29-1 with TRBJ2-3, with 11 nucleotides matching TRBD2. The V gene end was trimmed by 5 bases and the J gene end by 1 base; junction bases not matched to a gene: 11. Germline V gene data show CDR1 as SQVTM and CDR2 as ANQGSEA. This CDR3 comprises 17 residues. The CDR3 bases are TGCAGCGTTAATTCCGGGACTAGCGGATGGGGCACAGATACGCAGTATTTT. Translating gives CSVNSGTSGWGTDTQYF.

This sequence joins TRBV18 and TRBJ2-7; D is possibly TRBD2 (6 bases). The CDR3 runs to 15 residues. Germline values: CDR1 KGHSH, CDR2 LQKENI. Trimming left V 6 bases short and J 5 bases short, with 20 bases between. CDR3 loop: CASSLRASGVDEQYF. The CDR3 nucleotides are TGTGCCAGCTCCCTCCGGGCCTCGGGGGTAGACGAGCAGTACTTC.